The source of this TCR beta chain is a study of shared T cell receptors in the human thymus. Germline values: CDR1 SGHTA, CDR2 FQGNSA. With 5 bases clipped from V and 1 base from J, the junction kept 5 bases outside the gene matches. The CDR3 runs 15 residues. The data were produced by immunoSEQ multiplex PCR, yet TCRdb's version contains in-frame clones alone and is incomplete. The sample contains about 660,000 clones, 88% of which appear only once. This sample also belongs to another study, concerning human thymus T cells. From that report: Resections removed during corrective heart surgery provided the thymus tissue used.

The specimen was thymocytes. The chain combines TRBV7-2 with TRBJ1-2; TRBD1 matches at 9 bases. This receptor was obtained from a boy younger than two with a congenital heart defect. As DNA, the CDR3 is TGTGCCAGCAGCCCTCCGGGACAGGGTAACTATGGCTACACCTTC. Translation: CASSPPGQGNYGYTF.